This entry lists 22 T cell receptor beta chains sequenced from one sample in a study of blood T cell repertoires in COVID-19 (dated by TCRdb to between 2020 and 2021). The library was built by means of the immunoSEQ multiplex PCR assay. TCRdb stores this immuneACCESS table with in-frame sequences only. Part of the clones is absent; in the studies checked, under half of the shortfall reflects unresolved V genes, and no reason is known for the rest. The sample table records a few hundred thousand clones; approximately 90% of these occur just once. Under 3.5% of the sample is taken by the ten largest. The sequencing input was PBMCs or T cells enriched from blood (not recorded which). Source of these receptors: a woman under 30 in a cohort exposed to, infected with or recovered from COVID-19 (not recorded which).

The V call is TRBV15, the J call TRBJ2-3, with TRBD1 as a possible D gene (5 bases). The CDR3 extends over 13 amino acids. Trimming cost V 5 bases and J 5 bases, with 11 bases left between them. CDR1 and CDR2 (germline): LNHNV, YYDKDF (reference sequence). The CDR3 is CATSPGQVDTQYF. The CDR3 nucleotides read TGTGCCACCAGCCCAGGGCAGGTAGATACGCAGTATTTT. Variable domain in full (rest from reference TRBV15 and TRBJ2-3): DAMVIQNPRYQVTQFGKPVTLSCSQTLNHNVMYWYQQKSSQAPKLLFHYYDKDFNNEADTPDNFQSRRPNTSFCFLDIRSPGLGDTAMYLCATSPGQVDTQYFGPGTRLTVL.

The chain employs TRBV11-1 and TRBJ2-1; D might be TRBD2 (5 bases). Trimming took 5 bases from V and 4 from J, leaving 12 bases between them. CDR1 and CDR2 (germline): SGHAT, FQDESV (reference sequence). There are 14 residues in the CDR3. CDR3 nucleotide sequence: TGTGCCAGCAGCCCCGGGATCCTGTACAATGAGCAGTTCTTC. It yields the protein CASSPGILYNEQFF.

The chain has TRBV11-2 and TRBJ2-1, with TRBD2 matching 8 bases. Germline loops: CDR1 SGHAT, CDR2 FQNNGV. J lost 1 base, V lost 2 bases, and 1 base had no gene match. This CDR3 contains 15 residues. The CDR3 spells CASSLTGGSYNEQFF. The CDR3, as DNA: TGTGCCAGCAGCTTAACGGGAGGGTCCTACAATGAGCAGTTCTTC. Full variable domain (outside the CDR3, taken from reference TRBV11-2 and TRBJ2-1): EAGVAQSPRYKIIEKRQSVAFWCNPISGHATLYWYQQILGQGPKLLIQFQNNGVVDDSQLPKDRFSAERLKGVDSTLKIQPAKLEDSAVYLCASSLTGGSYNEQFFGPGTRLTVL.

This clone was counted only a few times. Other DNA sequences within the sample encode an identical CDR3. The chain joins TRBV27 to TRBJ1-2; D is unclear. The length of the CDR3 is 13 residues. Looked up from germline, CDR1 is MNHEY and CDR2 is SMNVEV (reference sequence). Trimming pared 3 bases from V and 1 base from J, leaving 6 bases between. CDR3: CASSLRGNYGYTF. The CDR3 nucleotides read TGTGCCAGCAGTTTGCGGGGTAACTATGGCTACACCTTC.

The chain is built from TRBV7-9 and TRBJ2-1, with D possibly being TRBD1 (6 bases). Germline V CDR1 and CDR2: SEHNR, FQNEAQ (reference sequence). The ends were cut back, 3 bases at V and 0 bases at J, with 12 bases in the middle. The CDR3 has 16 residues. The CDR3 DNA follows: TGTGCCAGCAGCTTCCCCAGGGGCGGCTCCTACAATGAGCAGTTCTTC. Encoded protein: CASSFPRGGSYNEQFF.

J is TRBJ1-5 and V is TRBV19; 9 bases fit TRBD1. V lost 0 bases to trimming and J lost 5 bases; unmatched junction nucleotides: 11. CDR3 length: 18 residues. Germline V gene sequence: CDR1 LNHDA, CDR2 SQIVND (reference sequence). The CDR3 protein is CASSIDSLPGQGYQPQHF. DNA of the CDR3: TGTGCCAGTAGTATAGATTCTCTACCGGGACAGGGTTATCAGCCCCAGCATTTT.

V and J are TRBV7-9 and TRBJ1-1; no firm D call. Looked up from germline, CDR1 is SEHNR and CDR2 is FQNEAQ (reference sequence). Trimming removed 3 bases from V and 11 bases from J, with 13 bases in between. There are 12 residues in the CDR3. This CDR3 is CASSFYEGMAFF. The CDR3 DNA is TGTGCCAGCAGCTTTTACGAGGGTATGGCTTTCTTT.

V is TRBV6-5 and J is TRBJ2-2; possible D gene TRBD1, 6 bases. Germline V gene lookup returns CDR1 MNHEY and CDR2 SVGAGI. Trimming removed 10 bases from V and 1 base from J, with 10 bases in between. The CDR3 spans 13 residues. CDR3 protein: CATTDRNTGELFF. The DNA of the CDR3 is TGTGCCACCACGGACAGGAACACCGGGGAGCTGTTTTTT.

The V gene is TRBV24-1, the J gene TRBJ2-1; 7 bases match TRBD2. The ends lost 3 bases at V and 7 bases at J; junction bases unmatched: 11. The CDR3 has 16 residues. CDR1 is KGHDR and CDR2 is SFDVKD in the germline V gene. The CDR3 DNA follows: TGTGCCACCAGTGATCCCAGGACCACCGGGGGGAATGAGCAGTTCTTC. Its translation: CATSDPRTTGGNEQFF.

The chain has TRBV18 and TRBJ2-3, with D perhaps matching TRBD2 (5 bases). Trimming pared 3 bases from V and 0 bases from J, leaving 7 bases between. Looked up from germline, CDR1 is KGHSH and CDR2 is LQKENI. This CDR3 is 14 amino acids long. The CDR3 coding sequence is TGTGCCAGCTCACCTAGCGATAGCACAGATACGCAGTATTTT. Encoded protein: CASSPSDSTDTQYF. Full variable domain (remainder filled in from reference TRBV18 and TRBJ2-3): NAGVMQNPRHLVRRRGQEARLRCSPMKGHSHVYWYRQLPEEGLKFMVYLQKENIIDESGMPKERFSAEFPKEGPSILRIQQVVRGDSAAYFCASSPSDSTDTQYFGPGTRLTVL.

The CDR3 coding sequence is TGTGCCAGCAGCCAAGCAAGACAGGTTGACGAGCAGTACTTC. Translated: CASSQARQVDEQYF. The chain combines TRBV4-2 with TRBJ2-7; D may be TRBD1 (6 bases). The germline V gene encodes CDR1 LGHNA and CDR2 YNFKEQ. The CDR3 spans 14 residues. Trimming stripped 1 base from V and 5 bases from J, with 12 bases between.

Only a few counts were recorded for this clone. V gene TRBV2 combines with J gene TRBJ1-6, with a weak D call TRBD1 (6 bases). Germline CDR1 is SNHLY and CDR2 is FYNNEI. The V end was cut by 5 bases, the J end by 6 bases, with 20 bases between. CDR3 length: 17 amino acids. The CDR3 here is CASSQYRDTRANSPLHF. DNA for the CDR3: TGTGCCAGCAGTCAATACCGGGACACCCGCGCTAATTCACCCCTCCACTTT.

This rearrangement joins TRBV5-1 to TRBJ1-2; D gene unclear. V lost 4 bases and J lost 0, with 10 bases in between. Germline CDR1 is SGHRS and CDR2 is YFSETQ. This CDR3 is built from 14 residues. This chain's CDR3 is CASSRTQANYGYTF. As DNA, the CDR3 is TGCGCCAGCAGCCGTACCCAGGCTAACTATGGCTACACCTTC.

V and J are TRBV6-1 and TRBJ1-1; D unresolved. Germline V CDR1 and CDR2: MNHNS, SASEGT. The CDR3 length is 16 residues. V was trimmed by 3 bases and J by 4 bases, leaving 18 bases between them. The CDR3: CASSDPAPRGSTEAFF. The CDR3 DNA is TGTGCCAGCAGTGACCCGGCACCAAGAGGGAGCACTGAAGCTTTCTTT.

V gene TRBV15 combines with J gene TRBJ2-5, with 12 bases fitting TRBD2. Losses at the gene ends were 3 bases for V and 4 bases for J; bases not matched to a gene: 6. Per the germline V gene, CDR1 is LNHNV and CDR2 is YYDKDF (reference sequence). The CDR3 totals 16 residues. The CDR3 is CATSSASGGVGETQYF. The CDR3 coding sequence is TGTGCCACCAGCAGCGCTAGCGGGGGGGTGGGAGAGACCCAGTACTTC.

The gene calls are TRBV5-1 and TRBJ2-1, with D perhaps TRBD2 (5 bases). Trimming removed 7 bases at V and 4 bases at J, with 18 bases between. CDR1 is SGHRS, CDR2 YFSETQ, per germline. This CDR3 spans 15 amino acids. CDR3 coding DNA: TGCGCCAGCGGAAAGGGTGGCGGGCAATACAATGAGCAGTTCTTC. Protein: CASGKGGGQYNEQFF.

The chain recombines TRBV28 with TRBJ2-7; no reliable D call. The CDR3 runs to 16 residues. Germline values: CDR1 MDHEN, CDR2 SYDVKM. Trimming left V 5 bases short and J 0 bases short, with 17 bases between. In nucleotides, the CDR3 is TGTGCCAGCAGTCCTTCCCTTTTGGGCAGCTCCTACGAGCAGTACTTC. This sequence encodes CASSPSLLGSSYEQYF. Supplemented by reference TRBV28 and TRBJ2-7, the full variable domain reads DVKVTQSSRYLVKRTGEKVFLECVQDMDHENMFWYRQDPGLGLRLIYFSYDVKMKEKGDIPEGYSVSREKKERFSLILESASTNQTSMYLCASSPSLLGSSYEQYFGPGTRLTVT.

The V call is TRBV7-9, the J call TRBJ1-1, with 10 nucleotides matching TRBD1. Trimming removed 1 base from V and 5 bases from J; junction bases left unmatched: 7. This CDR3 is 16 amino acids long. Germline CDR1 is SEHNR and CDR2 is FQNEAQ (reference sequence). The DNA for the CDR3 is TGTGCCAGCAGCTTAGAAGAAGGGACAGGGGTAACTGAAGCTTTCTTT. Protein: CASSLEEGTGVTEAFF.

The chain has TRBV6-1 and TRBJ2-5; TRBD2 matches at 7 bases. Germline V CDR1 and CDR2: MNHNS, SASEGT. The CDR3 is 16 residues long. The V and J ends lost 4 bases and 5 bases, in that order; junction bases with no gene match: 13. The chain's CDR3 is CASSAMMAGEWETQYF. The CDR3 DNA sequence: TGTGCCAGCAGTGCGATGATGGCGGGGGAGTGGGAGACCCAGTACTTC.

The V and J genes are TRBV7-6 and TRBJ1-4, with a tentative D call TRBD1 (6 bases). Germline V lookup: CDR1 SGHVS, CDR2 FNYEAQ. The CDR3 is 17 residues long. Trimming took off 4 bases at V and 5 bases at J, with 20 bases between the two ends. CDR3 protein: CASSSEGDTGTNEKLFF. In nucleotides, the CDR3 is TGTGCCAGCAGCTCCGAGGGGGATACCGGGACGAATGAAAAACTGTTTTTT. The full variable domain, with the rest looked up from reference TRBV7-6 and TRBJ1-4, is GAGVSQSPRYKVTKRGQDVALRCDPISGHVSLYWYRQALGQGPEFLTYFNYEAQQDKSGLPNDRFSAERPEGSISTLTIQRTEQRDSAMYRCASSSEGDTGTNEKLFFGSGTQLSVL.

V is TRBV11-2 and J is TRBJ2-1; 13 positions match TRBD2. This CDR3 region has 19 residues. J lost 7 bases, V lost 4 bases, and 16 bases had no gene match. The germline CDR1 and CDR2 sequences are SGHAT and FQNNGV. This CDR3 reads CASSSHARPRTSGSNEQFF. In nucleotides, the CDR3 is TGTGCCAGCAGCTCCCACGCTCGTCCCCGGACTAGCGGGAGTAATGAGCAGTTCTTC. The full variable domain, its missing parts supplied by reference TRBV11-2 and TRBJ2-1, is EAGVAQSPRYKIIEKRQSVAFWCNPISGHATLYWYQQILGQGPKLLIQFQNNGVVDDSQLPKDRFSAERLKGVDSTLKIQPAKLEDSAVYLCASSSHARPRTSGSNEQFFGPGTRLTVL.

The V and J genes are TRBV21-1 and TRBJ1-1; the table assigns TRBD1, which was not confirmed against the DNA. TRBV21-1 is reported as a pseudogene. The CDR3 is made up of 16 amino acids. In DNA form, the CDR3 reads TGTGCCAGCAGCAACAGGGCTGGAGGGGGCTCCACTGAAGCTTTCTTT. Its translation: CASSNRAGGGSTEAFF.